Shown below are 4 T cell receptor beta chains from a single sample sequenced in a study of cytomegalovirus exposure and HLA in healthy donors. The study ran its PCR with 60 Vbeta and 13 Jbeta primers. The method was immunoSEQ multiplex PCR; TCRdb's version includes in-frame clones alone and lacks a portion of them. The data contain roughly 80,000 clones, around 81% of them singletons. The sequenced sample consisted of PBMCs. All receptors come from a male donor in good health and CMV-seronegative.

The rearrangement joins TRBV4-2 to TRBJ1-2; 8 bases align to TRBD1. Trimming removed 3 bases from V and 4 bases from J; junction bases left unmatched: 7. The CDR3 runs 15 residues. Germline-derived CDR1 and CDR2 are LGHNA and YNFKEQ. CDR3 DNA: TGTGCCAGCAGCCAGTCGGACAGGGAACGCTATGGCTACACCTTC. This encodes CASSQSDRERYGYTF.

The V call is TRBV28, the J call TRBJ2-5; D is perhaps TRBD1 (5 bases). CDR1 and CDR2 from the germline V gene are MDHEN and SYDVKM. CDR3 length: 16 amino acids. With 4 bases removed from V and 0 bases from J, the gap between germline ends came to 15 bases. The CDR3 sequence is CASSSLGTGDQETQYF. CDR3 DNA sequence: TGTGCCAGCAGTTCCCTCGGTACAGGAGACCAAGAGACCCAGTACTTC.

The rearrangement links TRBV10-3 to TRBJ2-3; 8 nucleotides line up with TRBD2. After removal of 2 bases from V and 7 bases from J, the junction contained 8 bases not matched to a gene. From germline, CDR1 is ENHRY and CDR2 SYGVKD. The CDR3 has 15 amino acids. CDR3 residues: CAISELPSGLNTQYF. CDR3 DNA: TGTGCCATCAGTGAGCTTCCTAGCGGGTTAAATACGCAGTATTTT.

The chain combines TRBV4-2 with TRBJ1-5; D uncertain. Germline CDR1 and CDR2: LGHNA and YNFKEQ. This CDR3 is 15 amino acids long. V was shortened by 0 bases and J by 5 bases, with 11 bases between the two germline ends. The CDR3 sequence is CASSQESAEHQPQHF. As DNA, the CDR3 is TGTGCCAGCAGCCAAGAATCAGCGGAGCATCAGCCCCAGCATTTT.